Listed below are T cell receptor beta chains from one sample, sequenced in a study of T-cell memory formation after mild COVID-19. From the 5' RACE reads, TCRdb called clonotypes with MiXCR, one entry per CDR3 protein. This sample has roughly 400,000 distinct CDR3 sequences, with roughly 18% found just once. The sample taken for sequencing was PBMCs or a T cell subset sorted from them (not recorded which). The receptors originated from a man between 18 and 29 years old who had mild COVID-19 (a few samples of this study predate the infection). Cell type and time point are not known. Both conserved end residues are part of each CDR3. A D gene is named only where the DNA matches it firmly. Clone sizes are given selectively: once, few, many, or a class where the clone is expanded.

V gene	J gene	D gene	clone size	CDR3 DNA	CDR3 protein
TRBV4-3	TRBJ2-7	NA	few	TGCGCCAGCAGCCAAGCCGTGAACTACGAGCAGTACTTC	CASSQAVNYEQYF
TRBV10-3	TRBJ2-5	NA	many	TGTGCCATCAGTGACAGGGATCAAGAGACCCAGTACTTC	CAISDRDQETQYF
TRBV5-1	TRBJ1-3	TRBD1	NA	TGCGCCAGCAGCCAGGGGGGCCGGATTGGAAACACCATATATTTT	CASSQGGRIGNTIYF
TRBV4-1	TRBJ1-1	NA	few	TGCGCCAGCAGCCAAGAAAGGGGGGGCACTGAAGCTTTCTTT	CASSQERGGTEAFF
TRBV6-5	TRBJ1-2	NA	NA	TGTGCCAGCAGTTACGGGGCAGGCGGTAGCTATGGCTACACCTTC	CASSYGAGGSYGYTF
TRBV4-1	TRBJ1-2	NA	many	TGCGCCAGCAGCCAAATAATTGGACTGGGGCGGGATGGCTACACCTTC	CASSQIIGLGRDGYTF
TRBV27	TRBJ1-4	NA	many	TGTGCCAGCAGTTTCATGCCAGACCGAAATGAAAAACTGTTTTTT	CASSFMPDRNEKLFF
TRBV24-1	TRBJ1-1	TRBD1	NA	TGTGCCACCAGTGCCCCTGACAGGGGAGAGGAGAAAGCTTTCTTT	CATSAPDRGEEKAFF
TRBV19	TRBJ2-7	NA	NA	TGTGCCAGTAGTATAAACGCGGATCTCTACGAGCAGTACTTC	CASSINADLYEQYF
TRBV24-1	TRBJ2-2	NA	NA	TGTGCCACCAGTGATGTTAGCGTGGGGGGCACCGGGGAGCTGTTTTTT	CATSDVSVGGTGELFF
TRBV28	TRBJ1-2	NA	few	TGTGCCAGCACCGACCTCTATGGCTACACCTTC	CASTDLYGYTF
TRBV4-1	TRBJ2-1	NA	few	TGCGCCAGCAGCCCCATCTCATCCGGGGATCTGAGGTACAATGAGCAGTTCTTC	CASSPISSGDLRYNEQFF